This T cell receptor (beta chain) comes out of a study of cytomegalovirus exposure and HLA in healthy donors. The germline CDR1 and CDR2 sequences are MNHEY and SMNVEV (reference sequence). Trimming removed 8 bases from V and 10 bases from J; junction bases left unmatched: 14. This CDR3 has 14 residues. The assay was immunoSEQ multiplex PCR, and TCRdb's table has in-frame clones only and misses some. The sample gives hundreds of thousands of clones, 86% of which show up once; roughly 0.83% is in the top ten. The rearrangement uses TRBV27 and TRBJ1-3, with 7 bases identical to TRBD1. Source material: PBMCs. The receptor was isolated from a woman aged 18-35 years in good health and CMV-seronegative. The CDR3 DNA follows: TGTGCCAGCCGACAGGGCCCGCCTAGGGGGACCATATATTTT. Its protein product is CASRQGPPRGTIYF.